The T cell receptor beta chain described here comes from a study of shared clonotypes between healthy human individuals. General study points: Estimated richness values were generally larger in naive subsets than in memory subsets.

With respect to this clone: The antigen remains unidentified.

Each PCR replicate from the sorted subsets contained about 180 ng DNA, which is some 32,000 T cell genomes. Using immunoSEQ multiplex PCR, the repertoire was profiled, and TCRdb retains in-frame clones only, with some absent. This table holds under 2,500,000 clones, approximately 96% found once. Sequencing was carried out using naive CD4+ T cells sorted from blood. Subset here: CD45RA+ positively selected. The TCR was taken from a man in his late teens or twenties in good health.

The CDR3 here is CASSPHRGGTYNEQFF. The CDR3 DNA sequence: TGTGCCAGCAGCCCCCACAGGGGCGGAACCTACAATGAGCAGTTCTTC. V and J are TRBV7-2 and TRBJ2-1; 7 positions match TRBD1. CDR1 is SGHTA and CDR2 is FQGNSA in the germline V gene. Trimming removed 5 bases from V and 2 bases from J; junction bases left unmatched: 9. The CDR3 has 16 residues. The variable domain in full, with the rest retrieved from reference TRBV7-2 and TRBJ2-1, is GAGVSQSPSNKVTEKGKDVELRCDPISGHTALYWYRQSLGQGLEFLIYFQGNSAPDKSGLPSDRFSAERTGGSVSTLTIQRTQQEDSAVYLCASSPHRGGTYNEQFFGPGTRLTVL.